One T cell receptor beta chain is described in this entry. What antigen it recognizes has not been identified. No base quality values were provided; no much bigger clone lies one nucleotide off. The data were obtained in a study of human T cells and chemical hapten exposure (dated by TCRdb to the early 2020s). In the study overall: For sensitization, 2% DPC in acetone was applied to a roughly 2 cm by roughly 2 cm area of upper inner arm skin. Blood samples were taken from patients before sensitization (week 0) and then at 2, 6 and about 24 weeks after DPC sensitization. Blood for TCR sequencing was provided by twenty-nine alopecia patients at one to four time points (pre-sensitization, 2, 6 and 24 weeks). Patch tests used Finn chambers with 0.01% DPC on the upper back, scored after 6 days by International Contact Dermatitis Research Group standards. Most of the patients in the cohort were female, and the cohort covered alopecia areata with under or over 50% scalp involvement, alopecia totalis and alopecia universalis. Peripheral blood TCR repertoire changes were tracked in vivo in alopecia patients during primary and secondary sensitization to the hapten diphenylcyclopropenone (DPC). Libraries were pooled for sequencing, and per-sample TCR yields varied mainly because of small differences in library volumes within the pool. Throughout the study period of roughly 24 weeks, patients also received therapeutic DPC doses to the scalp every week. Overall results and qualifications from the work: A positive correlation was found between the number of PT1 expanded TCRs and patch test score, with significance reached at thresholds 8, 16 and 32 but not 4. After repeated subsampling, changes were observed in the strength of the expansion versus patch-test correlation and in the threshold at which the correlation became significant. Compared with pre-sensitization or healthy control sets, expanded TCRs formed significantly more large CDR3 similarity clusters, which is consistent with antigen-driven responses. All patients had alopecia, a presumed autoimmune disease, so their immune response might differ from that of healthy individuals. DPC sensitization did not change the number of TCRs with a frequency above 1 in 1000, and there was no evidence of changes in global repertoire structure.

Libraries were prepared through RACE. The instrument given in TCRdb is NextSeq 500. During library preparation, unique molecular identifiers were attached to individual cDNA molecules so that TCRs could be counted quantitatively and reproducibly. Each blood RNA sample was used to sequence both TCR alpha and TCR beta chains. Processing in the source paper ran as follows. A median of approximately 100,000 TCRs per sample was observed, with a range of roughly 20,000 to 750,000. The Decombinator software suite was used to annotate the V, J and CDR3 of the TCR reads. To make PS versus PT1 abundance plots, every sample was subsampled to the same number of TCRs (28,000). TCRs were defined as expanded if absent before sensitization and observed at least eight times at the 2-week time point. The public reads were reprocessed in TCRdb via fastp at Q25 and MiXCR, keeping in-frame beta chains. For every CDR3 protein sequence, its rows merge into one entry that carries the most common genes and DNA. What appears here as the V and J calls and clone size reflects TCRdb's work, not the paper's. Present in this sample are 150,000 to 200,000 distinct CDR3 sequences, under 35% of which were seen just once. Less than 3.5% of the sample comes from the top ten.

CDR1 and CDR2 (DFQATT, SNEGSKA) derive from the germline V gene (reference sequence). After removal of 2 bases from V and 4 bases from J, the junction retains 7 bases not matched to a gene. From its cysteine to its phenylalanine, the CDR3 spans 14 amino acids. The entry retains the CDR3 DNA only, 42 bases that are in frame from base 1. The label giving this sample's time point can be read as: pre-sensitization, week 0. What this sample's treatment or condition label stands for: therapeutic diphenylcyclopropenone sensitization with weekly scalp DPC. At each patch-test visit, blood was drawn before the patch test was applied. Patients were eligible if aged 18 to 70, diagnosed with alopecia and judged suitable for DPC therapy, and pregnant patients were excluded. Total RNA was extracted from unfractionated whole blood that had been collected in Tempus Blood RNA tubes.

The specimen was whole blood, collected in connection with sensitization to the hapten diphenylcyclopropenone (DPC). This clonotype was obtained from a woman aged 25 to 39 with alopecia areata. Some clones in this sample may be carry-over from other donors' samples. The sequence joins TRBV20-1 to TRBJ1-2; the junction holds 7 bases that match TRBD1. The bases are TGCAGTGCTAGACGGGGACAGCCATCCTATGGCTACACCTTC. It is translated as CSARRGQPSYGYTF.